This entry describes one T cell receptor (beta chain). Its antigen is not known. There are 14 residues in the CDR3. In germline, CDR1 is LGHDT, CDR2 YNNKEL (reference sequence). With 4 bases removed from V and 4 bases from J, the gap between germline ends came to 13 bases. The data were produced by immunoSEQ multiplex PCR, yet TCRdb's version contains in-frame clones alone and is incomplete. This table holds roughly 130,000 clones, around 94% found once. The data are from a study of T cell responses to AZD1222 COVID-19 vaccine. Study-wide results and caveats: Nearly half of spike-specific TCRs reportedly target variant regions that are unmutated in the B.1.351 and B.1.1.7 variants. Baseline testing showed seropositivity in only a handful of AZD1222 recipients. White British donors predominated, females outnumbered males, and clonal diversity was possibly underestimated. Spike-specific TCRs gained breadth and depth after people received two AZD1222 doses.

This receptor was obtained from an adult in good health. The sequenced sample was peripheral blood, obtained on day 0 of AZD1222 vaccination. J is TRBJ1-1 and V is TRBV3-1 (or the pseudogene TRBV3-2); D remains ambiguous. The CDR3 here is CASSPLTLSTEAFF. The CDR3 nucleotides read TGTGCCAGCAGCCCTCTGACACTTAGCACTGAAGCTTTCTTT.